The clone carrying this T cell receptor beta chain was counted once. The sample is drawn from a study of OX40 agonist ivuxolimab in advanced cancers. The V end lost 5 bases, the J end lost 3 bases, and 13 bases lay between the germline ends. Germline loops: CDR1 MNHEY, CDR2 SMNVEV (reference sequence). The CDR3 contains 14 residues. Repertoires were generated with immunoSEQ multiplex PCR, while TCRdb's copy carries only in-frame clones and drops some. The sample consists of approximately 40,000 clones, roughly 82% of them appearing once. The clonotype originates from an adult with an advanced solid tumor such as melanoma, head and neck, liver or kidney cancer. The chain joins TRBV27 to TRBJ1-1; D remains ambiguous. Material: CD4+ or CD8+ T cells sorted from blood, obtained in a trial of the OX40 agonist ivuxolimab. CDR3 bases: TGTGCCAGCAGTCCCCAGATCTCGTACACTGAAGCTTTCTTT. Its translation: CASSPQISYTEAFF.